This T cell receptor beta chain appears in the sequencing data of a study of shared clonotypes between healthy human individuals. General study points: Among non-shared clonotypes, generation probabilities were lower than among those shared by all four donors.

Profiled with immunoSEQ multiplex PCR; TCRdb holds only in-frame clones, not every one. The top ten hold approximately 1.2% of the sample, which has millions of clones, about 95% seen once. CD45RO-negative cells were positively selected for CCR7, leaving out terminally differentiated effector memory CD45RA+ cells. There were only Caucasian adults among the donors, and all lived in Nashville, Tennessee. As for this clone: The antigen remains undetermined.

Trimming shortened V by 2 bases and J by 5 bases, and 19 bases separated the two germline ends. This CDR3 has 16 amino acids. Germline CDR1 is SEHNR and CDR2 is FQNEAQ (reference sequence). This receptor was taken from a man aged 18-30 years in good health. The gene calls are TRBV7-9 and TRBJ2-7; either TRBD1 or TRBD2 may fit D (7 bases each). The sequencing input was naive CD8+ T cells sorted from blood. CDR3 sequence (DNA): TGTGCCAGCAGCTTAATGTACCAGGGGGGGCTTGACGAGCAGTACTTC. It encodes CASSLMYQGGLDEQYF. Drawing the rest from reference TRBV7-9 and TRBJ2-7, the complete variable domain is DTGVSQNPRHKITKRGQNVTFRCDPISEHNRLYWYRQTLGQGPEFLTYFQNEAQLEKSRLLSDRFSAERPKGSFSTLEIQRTEQGDSAMYLCASSLMYQGGLDEQYFGPGTRLTVT.